This T cell receptor (beta chain) was recorded in a study of blood T cell repertoires in COVID-19. Study-wide context: PBMCs, B-cell-depleted T cells, or T cells provided the cDNA or gDNA that made up the material.

Per the original methods: Amplification from reference gene primers served as the basis for estimated nucleated cell counts. Repertoires were generated with immunoSEQ multiplex PCR, while TCRdb's copy carries only in-frame clones and drops some. The V and J calls and clone size are taken from that table; D and trimming were inferred from the DNA. The repertoire has about 180,000 clones, about 85% of them found once; the top ten carry roughly 9.8%. Germline V CDR1 and CDR2: MDHEN, SYDVKM. This CDR3 comprises 15 residues. V trimming: 3 bases; J trimming: 1 base; junction bases outside the gene matches: 3.

Material: peripheral blood. This receptor was obtained from a woman aged 80 or older with acute or convalescent COVID-19. This chain joins TRBV28 and TRBJ1-5; 7 positions match TRBD1. This CDR3 reads CASSLTGISNQPQHF. The DNA of the CDR3 is TGTGCCAGCAGTTTGACAGGGATCAGCAATCAGCCCCAGCATTTT.